These 28 T cell receptor beta chains share one sample of origin, sequenced in a study of blood T cell repertoires in COVID-19. TCRdb's copy holds only in-frame clones and misses some; the assay was immunoSEQ multiplex PCR. The sample contains 150,000 to 200,000 clones, more than 85% of which appear only once. Sequencing was done on a sample of peripheral blood. The receptors come from a woman aged 55-70 years with COVID-19, enrolled during active disease.

In regard to this clone: This specimen includes other DNA sequences encoding the same CDR3. The chain combines TRBV7-3 with TRBJ1-1; D not certain. CDR3 size: 13 residues. V lost 2 bases, J lost 1 base, and 5 bases lay in between. Germline CDR1 reads SGHTA; CDR2 reads FQGTGA. CDR3 bases: TGTGCCAGCAGCTTATCTAGGAACACTGAAGCTTTCTTT. Translated, it gives CASSLSRNTEAFF.

The genes are TRBV12-3 or TRBV12-4 and TRBJ2-3; D is unclear. Trimming left V 4 bases short and J 7 bases short, with 9 bases between. The CDR3 spans 12 residues. The CDR3 sequence: CASSYPGNTQYF. The CDR3 region has the DNA TGTGCCAGCAGTTATCCGGGTAATACGCAGTATTTT.

V is TRBV4-2 and J is TRBJ2-1; 11 bases match TRBD2. The CDR3 consists of 18 residues. The junction had 5 bases not matched to a gene; V was cut back by 0 bases and J by 1 base. Germline V gives CDR1 LGHNA, CDR2 YNFKEQ. CDR3 in amino acids: CASSQESSGGASYNEQFF. The CDR3 coding sequence is TGTGCCAGCAGCCAAGAAAGTAGCGGGGGGGCGTCCTACAATGAGCAGTTCTTC.

The genes are TRBV5-5 and TRBJ2-7; D is perhaps TRBD1 (6 bases). V shed 4 bases and J shed 7 bases, with 15 bases lying between them. Germline V gives CDR1 SGHKS, CDR2 YYEKEE (reference sequence). CDR3 length: 13 residues. The CDR3 sequence: CASSRDTLREQYF. CDR3 bases: TGTGCCAGCAGCCGGGACACCCTTCGGGAGCAGTACTTC.

The chain recombines TRBV9 with TRBJ1-4, with 9 bases lining up with TRBD1. Germline trimming cut 4 bases from V and 3 bases from J; bases unmatched to any gene: 16. The CDR3 length is 19 residues. The germline V gene encodes CDR1 SGDLS and CDR2 YYNGEE. The CDR3 region has the DNA TGTGCCAGCAGCCCAAGGACAGGGGCCGCGCTAAGTCCTAATGAAAAACTGTTTTTT. It encodes CASSPRTGAALSPNEKLFF.

The rearrangement uses TRBV10-3 and TRBJ1-1; D is possibly TRBD1 (6 bases). Germline V gene data show CDR1 as ENHRY and CDR2 as SYGVKD. This CDR3 has 13 amino acids. V lost 6 bases and J lost 4, with 12 bases in between. The CDR3 coding sequence is TGTGCCATCAGACAGGGAAGGGTCACTGAAGCTTTCTTT. Its translation: CAIRQGRVTEAFF.

This chain links TRBV11-2 with TRBJ2-3; 8 nucleotides align to TRBD1. The CDR3 loop spans 16 amino acids. Germline V CDR1 and CDR2: SGHAT, FQNNGV. V shed 4 bases, J shed 3 bases, and the junction held 9 bases outside the gene matches. Here the CDR3 reads CASSSYGQGWTDTQYF. The CDR3 coding sequence is TGTGCCAGCAGCTCCTACGGACAGGGCTGGACAGATACGCAGTATTTT.

The gene calls are TRBV6-4 and TRBJ1-2; D unresolved. Germline lookup yields CDR1 MRHNA and CDR2 SNTAGT. The CDR3 has 14 amino acids. Trimming stripped 0 bases from V and 8 bases from J, with 13 bases between. The CDR3 nucleotides read TGTGCCAGCAGTGACTCGTTTGGGCGCGGGGGCTACACCTTC. Residues: CASSDSFGRGGYTF.

The CDR3 here is CASSLGARPTPLHF. In DNA, the CDR3 is TGTGCCAGCAGCTTAGGGGCAAGGCCAACACCCCTCCACTTT. V and J are TRBV7-2 and TRBJ1-6, with D uncertain. Trimming pared 1 base from V and 11 bases from J, leaving 12 bases between. The CDR3 is made up of 14 amino acids. Per germline, CDR1 SGHTA and CDR2 FQGNSA.

The rearrangement links TRBV12-3 or TRBV12-4 to TRBJ1-1; maybe TRBD1 (5 bases). V was clipped by 1 base and J by 6 bases, with 9 bases between them. The CDR3 loop spans 13 amino acids. CDR3 amino acids: CASSLGGGAEAFF. The CDR3 DNA is TGTGCCAGCAGTTTAGGCGGGGGGGCTGAAGCTTTCTTT.

This rearrangement joins TRBV6-5 to TRBJ2-1, with unresolved D. Germline loops: CDR1 MNHEY, CDR2 SVGAGI. This CDR3 spans 11 amino acids. Trimming took off 5 bases at V and 6 bases at J, with 5 bases between the two ends. The DNA of the CDR3 is TGTGCCAGCAGTCTATTCAATGAGCAGTTCTTC. It codes for CASSLFNEQFF.

The gene calls are TRBV23-1 and TRBJ1-1; 9 bases map to TRBD1. TRBV23-1 is known as an ORF, though its function is uncertain. Trimming removed 2 bases from V and 3 bases from J; junction bases left unmatched: 19. The CDR3 has 20 amino acids. The CDR3 bases are TGCGCCAGCAGTCAACCCCGGGACAGGGATAGCCTCTTTCGAGACACTGAAGCTTTCTTT. It codes for CASSQPRDRDSLFRDTEAFF.

V is TRBV19 and J is TRBJ1-1, with 7 bases that match TRBD1. The germline gives CDR1 LNHDA, CDR2 SQIVND (reference sequence). With 7 bases clipped from V and 6 bases from J, the junction kept 8 bases outside the gene matches. The CDR3 sequence is 13 residues long. CDR3 nucleotides: TGTGCCAGTACGACAGGGCAGGAGGCTGAAGCTTTCTTT. This gives the protein CASTTGQEAEAFF.

The rearrangement joins TRBV20-1 to TRBJ2-7, with D unresolved. The V end lost 2 bases, the J end lost 6 bases, and 8 bases lay between the germline ends. Germline V gene data show CDR1 as DFQATT and CDR2 as SNEGSKA (reference sequence). The CDR3 consists of 11 residues. CDR3 sequence (DNA): TGCAGTGCTAGACTAGGAGTCGAGCAGTACTTC. It encodes CSARLGVEQYF.

The CDR3 bases are TGCGCCAGCAGGATGGGACAGGGCGAAGATACGCAGTATTTT. As protein: CASRMGQGEDTQYF. The J gene is TRBJ2-3, the V gene TRBV5-1; TRBD1 matches 9 bases. Germline trimming cut 5 bases from V and 5 bases from J; bases unmatched to any gene: 6. Germline-derived CDR1 and CDR2 are SGHRS and YFSETQ. The CDR3 is 14 amino acids.

The chain employs TRBV4-2 and TRBJ2-5, with 8 positions matching TRBD2. The CDR3 consists of 15 residues. J was trimmed by 1 base and V by 2 bases; bases with no gene match: 3. Germline V gene sequence: CDR1 LGHNA, CDR2 YNFKEQ. For the CDR3, the DNA is TGTGCCAGCAGCCAATGGACTAGCAGCCAAGAGACCCAGTACTTC. Amino acid sequence: CASSQWTSSQETQYF.

This rearrangement joins TRBV5-1 to TRBJ2-1; D is uncertain. Germline values: CDR1 SGHRS, CDR2 YFSETQ. This CDR3 contains 14 residues. The V end lost 1 base, the J end lost 5 bases, and 10 bases lay between the germline ends. CDR3 coding DNA: TGCGCCAGCAGCTTGAGTCCTACGCACAATGAGCAGTTCTTC. It is translated as CASSLSPTHNEQFF.

The chain has TRBV7-2 and TRBJ2-1, with a possible D match to TRBD2 (6 bases). V dropped 5 bases and J dropped 6 bases, with 17 bases sitting between them. The length of the CDR3 is 15 residues. CDR1 is SGHTA and CDR2 is FQGNSA in the germline V gene. CDR3 DNA sequence: TGTGCCAGCAGCATAACTAGCCCCTGGGCCAATGAGCAGTTCTTC. Translation: CASSITSPWANEQFF. Drawing the rest from reference TRBV7-2 and TRBJ2-1, the complete variable domain is GAGVSQSPSNKVTEKGKDVELRCDPISGHTALYWYRQSLGQGLEFLIYFQGNSAPDKSGLPSDRFSAERTGGSVSTLTIQRTQQEDSAVYLCASSITSPWANEQFFGPGTRLTVL.

This chain links TRBV6-2 or TRBV6-3 with TRBJ2-2; TRBD1 aligns across 7 bases. The CDR3 totals 18 residues. Germline CDR1 is MNHEY and CDR2 is SVGEGT. J lost 1 base, V lost 4 bases, and 12 bases had no gene match. The CDR3 coding sequence is TGTGCCAGCAGTTCCAGACTACCGGGACAGATGAACACCGGGGAGCTGTTTTTT. This gives the protein CASSSRLPGQMNTGELFF.

J is TRBJ1-1 and V is TRBV30, with D possibly matching TRBD1 (5 bases). The ends were cut back, 4 bases at V and 1 base at J, with 10 bases in the middle. In germline, CDR1 is GTSNPN, CDR2 SVGIG (reference sequence). This CDR3 is built from 13 residues. Written as DNA, the CDR3 is TGTGCCTGGACCTGGGGGGGGAACACTGAAGCTTTCTTT. Its protein product is CAWTWGGNTEAFF.

The J gene is TRBJ1-5, the V gene TRBV10-3; D is possibly TRBD1 (5 bases). CDR1 is ENHRY and CDR2 is SYGVKD in the germline V gene. V lost 4 bases to trimming and J lost 5 bases, with 9 bases between them. The CDR3 is made up of 13 amino acids. The CDR3 nucleotides are TGTGCCATCAGTGCGGGGGACCATCAGCCCCAGCATTTT. Amino acids: CAISAGDHQPQHF.

The genes are TRBV7-9 and TRBJ2-5, with 8 bases aligning to TRBD1. This CDR3 has 17 residues. V lost 6 bases, J lost 7 bases, and 19 bases stayed unmatched. Germline lookup yields CDR1 SEHNR and CDR2 FQNEAQ (reference sequence). The CDR3: CASSTTSDRGLAGTQYF. CDR3 coding DNA: TGTGCCAGCAGTACCACCTCCGACAGGGGCCTGGCCGGGACCCAGTACTTC. The full variable domain, with the rest looked up from reference TRBV7-9 and TRBJ2-5, is DTGVSQNPRHKITKRGQNVTFRCDPISEHNRLYWYRQTLGQGPEFLTYFQNEAQLEKSRLLSDRFSAERPKGSFSTLEIQRTEQGDSAMYLCASSTTSDRGLAGTQYFGPGTRLLVL.

V gene TRBV19 combines with J gene TRBJ1-1; 9 bases align to TRBD1. This CDR3 is built from 15 residues. From germline, CDR1 is LNHDA and CDR2 SQIVND (reference sequence). V lost 6 bases and J lost 4; bases outside the gene matches: 9. This CDR3 reads CASSRRGQGSTEAFF. CDR3 bases: TGTGCCAGTAGCCGACGAGGACAGGGGTCCACTGAAGCTTTCTTT.

The J gene is TRBJ1-1, the V gene TRBV5-1; maybe TRBD1 (5 bases). Germline loops: CDR1 SGHRS, CDR2 YFSETQ. Trimming cost V 1 base and J 0 bases, with 10 bases left between them. The CDR3 length is 15 residues. CDR3 nucleotide sequence: TGCGCCAGCAGCTTGAGGCCAGGGATGAACACTGAAGCTTTCTTT. This encodes CASSLRPGMNTEAFF.

The V call is TRBV5-5, the J call TRBJ2-7; D is perhaps TRBD1 (5 bases). The CDR3 consists of 16 residues. The ends were cut back, 1 base at V and 1 base at J, with 15 bases in the middle. Germline CDR1 SGHKS, CDR2 YYEKEE (reference sequence). CDR3 sequence reads: CASSLTGSTPSYEQYF. The DNA of the CDR3 is TGTGCCAGCAGCTTGACAGGTTCCACCCCATCCTACGAGCAGTACTTC.

CDR3 loop: CASSQVERNTDTQYF. DNA for the CDR3: TGTGCCAGCAGCCAGGTCGAGCGGAACACAGATACGCAGTATTTT. The rearrangement links TRBV4-2 to TRBJ2-3, with D possibly TRBD2 on 5 matching bases. From germline, CDR1 is LGHNA and CDR2 YNFKEQ. The CDR3 sequence is 15 residues long. With 3 bases removed from V and 2 bases from J, the gap between germline ends came to 12 bases.

The V gene is TRBV6-5, the J gene TRBJ1-2; tentative D call: TRBD1 (5 bases). Germline V gives CDR1 MNHEY, CDR2 SVGAGI. The germline V and J ends were trimmed by 7 bases and 7 bases, with 16 bases remaining between them. The length of the CDR3 is 13 residues. CDR3 sequence reads: CASTKGRERGYTF. The CDR3 DNA sequence: TGTGCCAGCACCAAGGGCAGGGAACGTGGCTACACCTTC.

The rearrangement uses TRBV19 and TRBJ2-5, with 7 bases fitting TRBD1. CDR3 length: 15 residues. V was pared by 8 bases and J by 1 base, with 10 bases of the junction left unmatched. Germline V lookup: CDR1 LNHDA, CDR2 SQIVND (reference sequence). CDR3 region: CASGLQTGLQETQYF. CDR3 DNA: TGTGCCAGTGGCCTCCAGACAGGGCTCCAAGAGACCCAGTACTTC.